The rows below give T cell receptor beta chains drawn from one sample of a study of T cells after yellow fever vaccination. TCRdb fed the 5' RACE reads into MiXCR, producing one record per CDR3 protein. Of about 170,000 distinct CDR3 sequences in the sample, approximately 10% were seen once. The sample consisted of CD8+ T cells sorted from PBMCs, taken 15 days after the yellow fever booster vaccination. The source of these receptors is a man aged 18 to 35 who received the YFV17D yellow fever vaccine. Each CDR3 is given with its conserved first and last residue.

TRBV11-2 | CASSLGATRNTGELIF
TRBV5-1 | CASSLTELADYSYNEQFF
TRBV9 | CASSAPRAHNEQFF
TRBV7-8 | CASSLVSLETQYF
TRBV4-1 | CASSQNRGGQSPTGELFF
TRBV6-6 | CASTVGGGDYIQYF
TRBV29-1 | CSVENRGRNYGYTF
TRBV19 | CASSITGGRPQHF
TRBV27 | CASSGGTDEHF
TRBV4-1 | CASSLGRSAETQYF
TRBV10-3 | CAISESVFATGELFF
TRBV3-1 | CASSQDTGGYEQYF
TRBV7-9 | CASSRDTTQNSPLHF
TRBV12-5 | CASTRRDGGRNEQFF
TRBV5-1 | CASSQIPSETQYF
TRBV10-3 | CAISEGLLDTQYF
TRBV7-9 | CASTPAGAELFF
TRBV10-3 | CASRPGSYNSPLHF
TRBV6-5 | CASSGPFSQNYGYNF
TRBV7-9 | CASRPGWGTPNEKLFF
TRBV3-1 | CASSPRDRDGGEQYF
TRBV5-1 | CASSLTVNTGELFF
TRBV4-2 | CASSQVVGDTEAFF
TRBV5-1 | CASSFRGGTEAFF
TRBV6-5 | CASSRTGGSADTQYF
TRBV6-5 | CASSYFAGADTQYF
TRBV6-2/TRBV6-3 | CASSRKLKYRGTRTDTQYF
TRBV10-3 | CAINSPSRGLEDTQYF